These 6 T cell receptor beta chains were sequenced from one sample in a study of blood T cell repertoires in COVID-19. TCRdb's table, derived via immunoSEQ multiplex PCR, lists solely in-frame clones and lacks some. Of around 320,000 clones listed, around 92% are singletons. Sequenced: PBMCs or T cells enriched from blood (not recorded which). The receptors were sampled from a woman between 50 and 59 years old who had been exposed to COVID-19.

The J gene is TRBJ1-1, the V gene TRBV5-1; 7 bases fit TRBD1. Germline V gene sequence: CDR1 SGHRS, CDR2 YFSETQ. V was pared by 3 bases and J by 3 bases, with 8 bases of the junction left unmatched. The CDR3 extends over 15 amino acids. CDR3 DNA sequence: TGCGCCAGCAGCTCAGGATCAACAGGGGACACTGAAGCTTTCTTT. Translation: CASSSGSTGDTEAFF.

V gene TRBV9 combines with J gene TRBJ2-3; 10 bases line up with TRBD2. This CDR3 spans 18 amino acids. V lost 0 bases to trimming and J lost 0 bases; unmatched junction nucleotides: 7. Germline V CDR1 and CDR2: SGDLS, YYNGEE. CDR3 region: CASSVGGSGGLSTDTQYF. CDR3 nucleotide sequence: TGTGCCAGCAGCGTAGGAGGTAGCGGGGGGTTAAGCACAGATACGCAGTATTTT.

The V call is TRBV6-5, the J call TRBJ2-1, with D perhaps TRBD1 (6 bases). The V end lost 2 bases, the J end lost 5 bases, and 7 bases lay between the germline ends. The CDR3 consists of 13 residues. Germline V gives CDR1 MNHEY, CDR2 SVGAGI. CDR3 nucleotide sequence: TGTGCCAGCAGTTACAGGGGGAACAATGAGCAGTTCTTC. It yields the protein CASSYRGNNEQFF.

This clone was picked up many times. This chain uses TRBV3-1 (or the pseudogene TRBV3-2) with TRBJ1-1; D may be TRBD1 (5 bases). The CDR3 consists of 14 residues. Germline loops: CDR1 LGHDT, CDR2 YNNKEL (reference sequence). The V gene lost 4 bases and the J gene lost 1 base, with 10 bases spanning the gap. The CDR3 is CASSPYDRNTEAFF. CDR3 coding DNA: TGTGCCAGCAGCCCATACGACAGGAACACTGAAGCTTTCTTT.

Only a few counts were recorded for this clone. CDR3 region: CASSPFQQGGGYTF. CDR3 DNA: TGTGCCAGCAGCCCCTTCCAACAGGGGGGTGGCTACACCTTC. The rearrangement uses TRBV6-4 and TRBJ1-2; TRBD1 matches at 8 bases. V lost 6 bases and J lost 7; bases outside the gene matches: 10. The CDR3 covers 14 residues. Germline-derived CDR1 and CDR2 are MRHNA and SNTAGT.

This clone was found many times. The chain joins TRBV27 to TRBJ1-2; D is ambiguous. V lost 7 bases and J 5 bases, leaving 17 bases between the germline ends. This CDR3 region has 14 residues. The germline gives CDR1 MNHEY, CDR2 SMNVEV (reference sequence). CDR3 residues: CASKKDIYSYGYTF. In DNA form, the CDR3 reads TGTGCCAGCAAAAAAGACATTTATAGTTATGGCTACACCTTC.